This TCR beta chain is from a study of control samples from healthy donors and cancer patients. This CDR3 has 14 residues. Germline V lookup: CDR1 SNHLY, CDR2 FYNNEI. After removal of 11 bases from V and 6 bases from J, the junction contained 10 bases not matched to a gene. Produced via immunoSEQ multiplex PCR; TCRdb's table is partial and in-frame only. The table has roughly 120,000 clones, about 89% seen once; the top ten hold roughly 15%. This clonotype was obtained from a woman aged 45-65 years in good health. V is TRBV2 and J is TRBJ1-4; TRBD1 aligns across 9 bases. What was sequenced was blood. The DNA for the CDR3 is TGTGCCTCCCTGGGGACAGGGACCGATGAAAAACTGTTTTTT. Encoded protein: CASLGTGTDEKLFF.